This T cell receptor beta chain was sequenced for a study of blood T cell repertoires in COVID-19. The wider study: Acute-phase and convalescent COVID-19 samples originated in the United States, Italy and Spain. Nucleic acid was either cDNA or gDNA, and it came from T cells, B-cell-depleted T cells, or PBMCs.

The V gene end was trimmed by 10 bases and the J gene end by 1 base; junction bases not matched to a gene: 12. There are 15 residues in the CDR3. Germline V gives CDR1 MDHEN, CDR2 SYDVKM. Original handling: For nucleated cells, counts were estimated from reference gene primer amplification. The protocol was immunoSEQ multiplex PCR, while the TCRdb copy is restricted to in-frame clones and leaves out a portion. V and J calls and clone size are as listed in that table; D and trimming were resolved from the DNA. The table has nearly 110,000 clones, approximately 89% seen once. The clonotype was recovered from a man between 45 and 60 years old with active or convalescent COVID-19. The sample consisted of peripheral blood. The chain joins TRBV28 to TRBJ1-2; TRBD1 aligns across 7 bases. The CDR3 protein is CANPGRGNNNYGYTF. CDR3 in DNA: TGTGCCAACCCCGGCAGGGGGAATAATAACTATGGCTACACCTTC.